The following is a T cell receptor (beta chain) sequence with its context. At one end the junction does not follow the germline gene, possibly because of a read error. The memory fraction was CD4+CD45RO+CD25- cells. TCRdb reanalysed the 5' RACE reads using MiXCR and keeps one entry per CDR3 protein. The sample holds 25,000 to 40,000 distinct CDR3 sequences, roughly 24% seen once. The CDR3 contains 12 residues. Germline V gives CDR1 DFQATT, CDR2 SNEGSKA (reference sequence). The source of this sequence is a female donor with breast cancer. The chain employs TRBV20-1 and TRBJ2-1, with a weak D call TRBD1 (6 bases). Sequencing input: memory CD4+ T cells sorted from blood. Documented subset: memory CD4+ T cells, CD4+CD45RO+CD25-. The CDR3: CGARGDINEQFF. The CDR3 DNA is TGCGGTGCAAGAGGGGACATCAATGAGCAGTTCTTC.